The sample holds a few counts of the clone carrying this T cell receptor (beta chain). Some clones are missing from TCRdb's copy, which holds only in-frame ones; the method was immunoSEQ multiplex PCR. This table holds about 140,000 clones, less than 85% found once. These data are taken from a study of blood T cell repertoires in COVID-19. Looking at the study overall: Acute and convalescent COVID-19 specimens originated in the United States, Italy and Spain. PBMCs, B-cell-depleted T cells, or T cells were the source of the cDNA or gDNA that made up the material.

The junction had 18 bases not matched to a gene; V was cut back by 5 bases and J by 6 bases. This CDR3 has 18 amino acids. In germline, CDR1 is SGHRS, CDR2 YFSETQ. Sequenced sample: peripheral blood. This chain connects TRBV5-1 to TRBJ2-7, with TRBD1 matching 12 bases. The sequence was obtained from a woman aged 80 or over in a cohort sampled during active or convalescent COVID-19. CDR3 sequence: CASRPGTGGGPAASEQYF. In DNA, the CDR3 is TGCGCCAGCAGACCGGGGACAGGGGGCGGTCCGGCGGCCTCCGAGCAGTACTTC.